This entry lists 15 T cell receptor beta chains sequenced from one sample in a study of blood T cells in healthy people across ages. Through a sample-barcoded 5' primer and a J-beta primer mix, a second PCR was run for about 6 to 11 cycles. TCRdb ran MiXCR on the 5' RACE reads and lists one entry per CDR3 protein. The repertoire holds some 690,000 distinct CDR3 sequences, with 22% as singletons. Sequenced sample: blood. These receptors were taken from a man aged 65 to 85 in good health.

The chain carries TRBV12-3 or TRBV12-4 and TRBJ1-1; D is ambiguous. V was pared by 7 bases and J by 1 base, with 16 bases between. This CDR3 is built from 15 residues. DNA of the CDR3: TGTGCCAGCACCCAACTCCGGATGGCGAACACTGAAGCTTTCTTT. The encoded protein is CASTQLRMANTEAFF.

V is TRBV20-1 and J is TRBJ2-3; D gene ambiguous. This CDR3 comprises 15 residues. V shed 3 bases and J shed 0 bases, with 13 bases lying between them. CDR1 DFQATT and CDR2 SNEGSKA come from the germline V gene (reference sequence). The CDR3 loop reads CSASGGPSSTDTQYF. In nucleotides, the CDR3 is TGCAGTGCTAGCGGCGGCCCTTCCAGCACAGATACGCAGTATTTT.

This chain joins TRBV5-1 and TRBJ2-7; no reliable D call. Germline V CDR1 and CDR2: SGHRS, YFSETQ. The CDR3 sequence is 14 residues long. Trimming cost V 1 base and J 2 bases, with 10 bases left between them. The CDR3 reads CASSLITSTYEQYF. As DNA, the CDR3 is TGCGCCAGCAGCTTGATTACCTCGACCTACGAGCAGTACTTC.

This clonotype was counted between two and nine times. The V gene is TRBV18, the J gene TRBJ2-2; 9 bases agree with TRBD1. With 3 bases clipped from V and 0 bases from J, the junction kept 2 bases outside the gene matches. CDR3 size: 16 residues. Germline V gene data show CDR1 as KGHSH and CDR2 as LQKENI. The CDR3 DNA reads TGTGCCAGCTCACCCCGGACAGGGGCGAACACCGGGGAGCTGTTTTTT. Protein product: CASSPRTGANTGELFF. Using reference TRBV18 and TRBJ2-2 for the parts outside the CDR3, the full variable domain is NAGVMQNPRHLVRRRGQEARLRCSPMKGHSHVYWYRQLPEEGLKFMVYLQKENIIDESGMPKERFSAEFPKEGPSILRIQQVVRGDSAAYFCASSPRTGANTGELFFGEGSRLTVL.

This clonotype was observed a few times. V gene TRBV28 combines with J gene TRBJ1-1; D may be TRBD1 (5 bases). The CDR3 length is 14 residues. Germline V gene lookup returns CDR1 MDHEN and CDR2 SYDVKM. The germline V and J ends were trimmed by 3 bases and 1 base, with 9 bases remaining between them. Here the CDR3 DNA reads TGTGCCAGCAGTTTCCCAGGGACGAACACTGAAGCTTTCTTT. It is translated as CASSFPGTNTEAFF.

This clonotype has more than one count but fewer than ten. This chain uses TRBV7-9 with TRBJ2-2; D may be TRBD1 (6 bases). The germline V gene encodes CDR1 SEHNR and CDR2 FQNEAQ (reference sequence). The CDR3 is made up of 14 amino acids. The germline V and J ends were trimmed by 8 bases and 4 bases, with 14 bases remaining between them. CDR3 sequence: CASCSGVGTGELFF. For the CDR3, the DNA is TGTGCCAGCTGTTCAGGGGTCGGCACCGGGGAGCTGTTTTTT. The entire variable domain, with the rest obtained from reference TRBV7-9 and TRBJ2-2, is as follows: DTGVSQNPRHKITKRGQNVTFRCDPISEHNRLYWYRQTLGQGPEFLTYFQNEAQLEKSRLLSDRFSAERPKGSFSTLEIQRTEQGDSAMYLCASCSGVGTGELFFGEGSRLTVL.

This clonotype was counted at least ten times. The chain has TRBV29-1 and TRBJ2-1; 12 bases match TRBD2. The CDR3 is made up of 15 amino acids. Trimming removed 2 bases from V and 8 bases from J; junction bases left unmatched: 7. CDR1 SQVTM and CDR2 ANQGSEA come from the germline V gene. CDR3 protein: CSVEKWLAGGDEQFF. The DNA of the CDR3 is TGCAGCGTTGAAAAGTGGCTAGCGGGAGGGGATGAGCAGTTCTTC.

This clonotype was detected a few times. The V call is TRBV29-1, the J call TRBJ2-3; D call uncertain. The ends were cut back, 1 base at V and 0 bases at J, with 5 bases in the middle. CDR3 length: 13 amino acids. From germline, CDR1 is SQVTM and CDR2 ANQGSEA. As DNA, the CDR3 is TGCAGCGTTGAAGGTCAAAGCACAGATACGCAGTATTTT. It is translated as CSVEGQSTDTQYF.

In this sample, this clonotype turned up a few times. The genes are TRBV3-1 and TRBJ2-3; 8 bases line up with TRBD2. V dropped 1 base and J dropped 10; count of bases not matched to a gene: 4. The CDR3 has 13 amino acids. Germline CDR1 LGHDT, CDR2 YNNKEL (reference sequence). This chain's CDR3 is CASSQVGGEAQYF. Written as DNA, the CDR3 is TGTGCCAGCAGCCAAGTCGGGGGGGAGGCGCAGTATTTT.

The V call is TRBV12-3 or TRBV12-4, the J call TRBJ2-1, with D maybe TRBD1 (6 bases). V was shortened by 3 bases and J by 4 bases, with 13 bases between the two germline ends. The CDR3 contains 15 residues. This CDR3 is CASSLVWGLYNEQFF. For the CDR3, the DNA is TGTGCCAGCAGTTTGGTATGGGGGCTTTACAATGAGCAGTTCTTC.

This clonotype was detected only a few times. CDR3 sequence reads: CASSSQVKSYEQYF. As DNA, the CDR3 is TGTGCCAGCAGCTCACAGGTGAAATCCTACGAGCAGTACTTC. The chain is built from TRBV7-6 and TRBJ2-7; D might be TRBD1 (5 bases). Trimming took off 4 bases at V and 1 base at J, with 11 bases between the two ends. CDR1 SGHVS and CDR2 FNYEAQ come from the germline V gene. This CDR3 has 14 residues. Filled out from reference TRBV7-6 and TRBJ2-7, the complete variable domain reads GAGVSQSPRYKVTKRGQDVALRCDPISGHVSLYWYRQALGQGPEFLTYFNYEAQQDKSGLPNDRFSAERPEGSISTLTIQRTEQRDSAMYRCASSSQVKSYEQYFGPGTRLTVT.

This clonotype was picked up a small number of times. The chain carries TRBV2 and TRBJ2-1, with TRBD1 as a possible D gene (6 bases). V lost 4 bases and J 3 bases, leaving 16 bases between the germline ends. The CDR3 contains 16 residues. The V gene's germline CDR1 is SNHLY and CDR2 FYNNEI. CDR3 sequence: CASSGWGQGIYNEQFF. CDR3 in DNA: TGTGCCAGCAGTGGGTGGGGGCAGGGCATCTACAATGAGCAGTTCTTC.

In the case of this clonotype: Its ends do not fully match the called genes, so a read error is possible. The V and J genes are TRBV2 and TRBJ2-1; no reliable D call. CDR3 length equals 14 residues. Germline values: CDR1 SNHLY, CDR2 FYNNEI. Written as DNA, the CDR3 is TGTGCCAGCAGTCCCATCCCGGCGGTTAATGTGCAGTTCTTC. It translates to CASSPIPAVNVQFF.

This clonotype was seen a handful of times. The chain links TRBV18 to TRBJ2-4; D not resolved. Deletions cut 2 bases from V and 0 bases from J, with 14 bases between. This CDR3 is 17 amino acids long. Germline V CDR1 and CDR2: KGHSH, LQKENI. CDR3 amino acids: CASSPATSILAKNIQYF. In nucleotides, the CDR3 is TGTGCCAGCTCACCAGCGACGTCGATCCTAGCCAAAAACATTCAGTACTTC.

The chain employs TRBV29-1 and TRBJ2-5; D is undetermined. This CDR3 is 13 amino acids long. Germline V gene sequence: CDR1 SQVTM, CDR2 ANQGSEA. V lost 6 bases to trimming and J lost 5 bases, with 16 bases between them. The CDR3 DNA sequence: TGCAGCGTGCCACATTATTGGATGGAGACCCAGTACTTC. This sequence encodes CSVPHYWMETQYF.